One and the same sample provided the 24 T cell receptor beta chains below, sequenced in a study of spatial heterogeneity in lung cancer. TCRdb used MiXCR to reprocess the 5' RACE reads, holding one entry per CDR3 protein. In the table there are some 30,000 distinct CDR3 sequences, less than 6.5% of which are singletons. As for time point: blood at routine non-recurrence follow-up after resection. Sequenced here: PBMCs, sampled at follow-up. All receptors come from a female donor with early-stage non-small cell lung cancer.

In its sample, this clonotype was seen many times. The rearrangement links TRBV4-3 to TRBJ1-1, with D unresolved. V was shortened by 0 bases and J by 7 bases, with 12 bases between the two germline ends. The CDR3 covers 14 residues. Germline V lookup: CDR1 LGHNA, CDR2 YSLEER. The CDR3 DNA reads as TGCGCCAGCAGCCAAGAGGGTTTGGCTGATGAAGCTTTCTTT. This gives the protein CASSQEGLADEAFF.

Many counts were recorded for this clonotype. This chain joins TRBV5-1 and TRBJ2-2, with TRBD1 matching over 9 bases. Trimming at V came to 4 bases and at J to 5 bases, leaving 6 bases not matched to a gene. From germline, CDR1 is SGHRS and CDR2 YFSETQ. This CDR3 comprises 15 residues. This CDR3 reads CASSLQGARTGELFF. CDR3 in DNA: TGCGCCAGCAGCCTACAGGGGGCTCGGACCGGGGAGCTGTTTTTT.

This clonotype was detected many times. This chain links TRBV2 with TRBJ2-1, with a tentative D call TRBD2 (5 bases). Trimming removed 2 bases from V and 4 bases from J, with 12 bases in between. This CDR3 is built from 15 residues. In germline, CDR1 is SNHLY, CDR2 FYNNEI. This CDR3 reads CASSEWSGLYNEQFF. CDR3 bases: TGTGCCAGCAGTGAATGGTCGGGATTATACAATGAGCAGTTCTTC.

This clonotype was counted ten times or more. This sequence joins TRBV7-2 and TRBJ1-4; D ambiguous. The CDR3 extends over 15 amino acids. Germline assignment: CDR1 SGHTA and CDR2 FQGNSA. V gave up 5 bases and J gave up 5 bases, with 15 bases separating them. CDR3 amino acids: CASSLTRGENEKLFF. The CDR3 nucleotides read TGTGCCAGCAGCCTCACCCGTGGCGAAAATGAAAAACTGTTTTTT.

Ten or more counts support this clonotype. This chain joins TRBV3-1 and TRBJ2-2; D not certain. Trimming left V 5 bases short and J 2 bases short, with 6 bases between. The CDR3 consists of 13 residues. Per the germline V gene, CDR1 is LGHDT and CDR2 is YNNKEL (reference sequence). The CDR3: CASSFHNTGELFF. The CDR3 DNA reads TGTGCCAGCAGCTTCCATAACACCGGGGAGCTGTTTTTT.

The table lists this clonotype with a few counts. This chain's CDR3 is CASSLQGPATNEKLFF. Written as DNA, the CDR3 is TGTGCCAGCAGTTTACAGGGCCCCGCGACTAATGAAAAACTGTTTTTT. The gene calls are TRBV12-3 or TRBV12-4 and TRBJ1-4; a possible D gene is TRBD1 (5 bases). V was shortened by 2 bases and J by 2 bases, with 12 bases between the two germline ends. This CDR3 has 16 residues.

This clonotype was observed at least ten times. The chain carries TRBV9 and TRBJ2-3; 9 bases line up with TRBD2. The CDR3 covers 15 residues. CDR1 and CDR2 (germline): SGDLS, YYNGEE. The V and J ends lost 4 bases and 5 bases, in that order; junction bases with no gene match: 8. CDR3 region: CASSLRLAEGDTQYF. CDR3 nucleotides: TGTGCCAGCAGCTTGAGACTAGCGGAGGGAGATACGCAGTATTTT.

This clonotype was observed at least ten times. The J gene is TRBJ1-1, the V gene TRBV19, with 10 bases matching TRBD1. The CDR3 has 15 residues. Germline-derived CDR1 and CDR2 are LNHDA and SQIVND (reference sequence). Germline trimming cut 5 bases from V and 3 bases from J; bases unmatched to any gene: 6. CDR3 sequence: CASSPRQGADTEAFF. The CDR3, as DNA: TGTGCCAGTAGTCCTCGACAGGGGGCTGACACTGAAGCTTTCTTT.

The sample holds many counts of this clonotype. The V gene is TRBV20-1, the J gene TRBJ2-7; D ambiguous. The CDR3 contains 13 residues. The germline V and J ends were trimmed by 3 bases and 1 base, with 10 bases remaining between them. From germline, CDR1 is DFQATT and CDR2 SNEGSKA (reference sequence). The CDR3 sequence is CSASPDSSYEQYF. Here the CDR3 DNA reads TGCAGTGCTAGCCCTGACTCGTCCTACGAGCAGTACTTC.

The rearrangement links TRBV6-2 or TRBV6-3 to TRBJ2-3; D is perhaps TRBD2 (5 bases). Germline CDR1 MNHEY, CDR2 SVGEGT. The CDR3 extends over 13 amino acids. Trimming cost V 2 bases and J 7 bases, with 10 bases left between them. The CDR3 sequence is CASSYRKDYTQYF. In nucleotides, the CDR3 is TGTGCCAGCAGTTACCGAAAGGACTATACGCAGTATTTT.

A note on this clonotype: Relative to the germline gene, one junction end is altered; a read error may explain this. The CDR3 loop is CASRTGGNSPPHF. Here the CDR3 DNA reads TGTGCCAGCCGGACAGGGGGGAATTCACCCCCCCACTTT. V and J are TRBV7-2 and TRBJ1-6; 10 bases fit TRBD1. This CDR3 is built from 13 residues. Germline V gene lookup returns CDR1 SGHTA and CDR2 FQGNSA.

This clonotype was observed a handful of times. The genes are TRBV7-2 and TRBJ2-7, with TRBD1 identical over 9 bases. The CDR3 extends over 14 amino acids. Unmatched junction bases numbered 2, after V lost 2 bases and J lost 3 bases. Germline V CDR1 and CDR2: SGHTA, FQGNSA. CDR3 sequence: CASSLSTGGYEQYF. CDR3 nucleotide sequence: TGTGCCAGCAGCTTATCGACAGGGGGCTACGAGCAGTACTTC.

This clonotype occurred many times. The chain carries TRBV20-1 and TRBJ2-7; the D is unclear. This CDR3 is built from 14 residues. Germline V gene lookup returns CDR1 DFQATT and CDR2 SNEGSKA (reference sequence). Trimming took 0 bases from V and 2 from J, leaving 11 bases between them. CDR3 residues: CSARDRQETYEQYF. Written as DNA, the CDR3 is TGCAGTGCTAGAGATAGGCAGGAAACCTACGAGCAGTACTTC.

This clonotype was observed a few times. The chain uses TRBV27 and TRBJ2-3; D not certain. CDR1 MNHEY and CDR2 SMNVEV come from the germline V gene (reference sequence). The V end was cut by 3 bases, the J end by 10 bases, with 14 bases between. CDR3 length equals 13 residues. CDR3 nucleotides: TGTGCCAGCAGTTTCGGCTCTCGGGTATCGCAGTATTTT. Amino acid sequence: CASSFGSRVSQYF.

The sample holds many counts of this clonotype. The CDR3 region is CASSLEGSSYNSPLHF. The CDR3 DNA reads TGCGCCAGCAGCTTGGAGGGATCCTCCTATAATTCACCCCTCCACTTT. The rearrangement uses TRBV5-1 and TRBJ1-6, with D hard to call. Germline CDR1 and CDR2: SGHRS and YFSETQ. Between the trimmed V and J ends, which lost 0 bases and 0 bases, there was a span of 7 bases. The CDR3 spans 16 residues.

This clonotype was recorded many times. The genes are TRBV2 and TRBJ1-5; the D gene is possibly TRBD1 (6 bases). Germline V gives CDR1 SNHLY, CDR2 FYNNEI. The V end was cut by 5 bases, the J end by 0 bases, with 20 bases between. This CDR3 contains 18 residues. DNA for the CDR3: TGTGCCAGCAGTCCCGACAGGAATGGTGTGATTAGCAATCAGCCCCAGCATTTT. Residues: CASSPDRNGVISNQPQHF.

This chain joins TRBV7-3 and TRBJ1-2; 7 bases map to TRBD1. With 5 bases clipped from V and 7 bases from J, the junction kept 13 bases outside the gene matches. From germline, CDR1 is SGHTA and CDR2 FQGTGA. The CDR3 sequence is 15 residues long. This chain's CDR3 is CASSARGDRAGGYTF. CDR3 DNA sequence: TGTGCCAGCAGCGCAAGGGGGGACAGAGCAGGTGGCTACACCTTC.

This clonotype was recorded a few times. The chain employs TRBV2 and TRBJ1-4, with 12 positions matching TRBD1. V was pared by 2 bases and J by 8 bases, with 3 bases of the junction left unmatched. CDR3 length: 15 amino acids. Germline V gene lookup returns CDR1 SNHLY and CDR2 FYNNEI. DNA of the CDR3: TGTGCCAGCAGTGAACAAGGGACAGGGGGCGAAAAACTGTTTTTT. Encoded protein: CASSEQGTGGEKLFF.

As for this clonotype: A clone one base away is much larger, so this may be a read error. The chain employs TRBV9 and TRBJ2-1; possibly TRBD2 for D (6 bases). The ends were cut back, 0 bases at V and 8 bases at J, with 15 bases in the middle. The length of the CDR3 is 15 residues. Germline CDR1 and CDR2: SGDLS and YYNGEE. In nucleotides, the CDR3 is TGTGCCAGCAGCGTAGATGTGACTAGGACGTATGAGCAGTTCTTC. Its translation is CASSVDVTRTYEQFF.

The table lists this clonotype with many counts. V usage is TRBV6-5 and J usage is TRBJ1-2, with no clear D. Trimming shortened V by 2 bases and J by 7 bases, and 11 bases separated the two germline ends. CDR3 length equals 13 residues. The germline V gene encodes CDR1 MNHEY and CDR2 SVGAGI. The CDR3 DNA follows: TGTGCCAGCAGTTACAGTCCCCGGGGTGGCTACACCTTC. This encodes CASSYSPRGGYTF.

This clonotype was found many times. The chain recombines TRBV28 with TRBJ2-7; TRBD2 aligns across 14 bases. CDR1 MDHEN and CDR2 SYDVKM come from the germline V gene. The V segment lost 6 bases and the J segment 3 bases; nucleotides outside the gene matches: 1. This CDR3 has 14 amino acids. The CDR3 protein is CASRGLAGVYEQYF. The CDR3 coding sequence is TGTGCCAGCAGGGGACTAGCGGGAGTCTACGAGCAGTACTTC.

Points on this clonotype: A much larger clone differs by one base, so this may be a read error. The J gene is TRBJ2-7, the V gene TRBV18; D is tentatively TRBD1 or TRBD2 (5 bases each). The CDR3 spans 12 residues. CDR1 KGHSH and CDR2 LQKENI come from the germline V gene. The CDR3 protein is CASSPFGDEEYF. The CDR3 nucleotides read TGTGCCAGCTCACCCTTCGGGGACGAGGAGTACTTC. The entire variable domain, with the rest obtained from reference TRBV18 and TRBJ2-7, is as follows: NAGVMQNPRHLVRRRGQEARLRCSPMKGHSHVYWYRQLPEEGLKFMVYLQKENIIDESGMPKERFSAEFPKEGPSILRIQQVVRGDSAAYFCASSPFGDEEYFGPGTRLTVT.

This clonotype was detected many times. The genes are TRBV11-3 and TRBJ1-6; D unclear. Trimming took off 4 bases at V and 6 bases at J, with 7 bases between the two ends. This CDR3 is 13 amino acids long. Germline V gene sequence: CDR1 SGHNT, CDR2 YENEEA. CDR3 sequence reads: CASSYSPNSPLHF. CDR3 DNA sequence: TGTGCCAGCAGCTACAGTCCTAATTCACCCCTCCACTTT.

This clonotype was detected ten times or more. This chain joins TRBV7-2 and TRBJ2-2; 9 bases align to TRBD2. Germline V gene sequence: CDR1 SGHTA, CDR2 FQGNSA. The V and J ends lost 0 bases and 7 bases, in that order; junction bases with no gene match: 3. The CDR3 covers 15 residues. CDR3: CASSLALAGIGELFF. CDR3 nucleotides: TGTGCCAGCAGCTTAGCCCTAGCGGGGATCGGGGAGCTGTTTTTT.